This T cell receptor beta chain was documented in a study of tumor-infiltrating lymphocytes in primary liver carcinoma. The germline V gene encodes CDR1 SGHRS and CDR2 YFSETQ. The CDR3 has 15 amino acids. The ends were cut back, 4 bases at V and 1 base at J, with 14 bases in the middle. With around 500 ng total RNA as template and a constant-region primer, TCR beta cDNA was made. ARM-PCR, slightly modified, supplied the TCR beta libraries through three nested multiplex PCR rounds. For roughly 11 cycles apiece, the opening two PCR rounds ran with TRBV1-TRBV30 forward primers and a C-beta reverse primer. TCRdb re-called the multiplex PCR reads with MiXCR, one entry per CDR3 protein. This table has about 64,000 distinct CDR3 sequences, roughly two thirds appearing once. Both RNA and DNA were isolated together from around 20-30 mg of bulk tissue that had not been sorted. Tumor samples uniformly had over 85% viable tumor cells.

This rearrangement joins TRBV5-1 to TRBJ2-5; D is unresolved. The specimen sequenced was liver tumor tissue from sampling region 4. Subset indicated: tumor region T4, right-lateral pole. This clonotype originated in a man aged 35-49 years with primary liver carcinoma and hepatitis B virus infection. The CDR3 DNA follows: TGCGCCAGCAGCCTACGACCCCTTGGCCAAGAGACCCAGTACTTC. It yields the protein CASSLRPLGQETQYF.